Listed here is a single T cell receptor beta chain. No antigen is known for it. The repertoire was sequenced with immunoSEQ multiplex PCR; TCRdb's copy has only in-frame clones and lacks some. The profile shows under 2,000,000 clones, over 85% of them singletons. This sample was included in a study of shared clonotypes between healthy human individuals. Terminally differentiated effector memory CD45RA+ cells were excluded by CCR7 positive selection of CD45RO-negative cells. Study outcomes and limitations: A few donors held about 4.6% of naive CD4 clonotypes in common. Shared clonotypes across all four donors exceeded non-shared ones in generation probability. Rarefaction showed sorted-subset sequencing was incomplete despite large depth. Naive subsets generally exceeded memory subsets in estimated richness.

CDR1 is MNHNY, CDR2 SVGAGI, per germline (reference sequence). The V gene end was trimmed by 9 bases and the J gene end by 3 bases; junction bases not matched to a gene: 4. This CDR3 comprises 12 residues. The chain couples TRBV6-6 to TRBJ2-5; 7 positions match TRBD1. The specimen sequenced was naive CD8+ T cells sorted from blood. This TCR came from a man aged 18 to 29 in good health. CDR3 amino acids: CASSGQEETQYF. In DNA form, the CDR3 reads TGTGCCAGTTCCGGACAGGAAGAGACCCAGTACTTC.